One sample yielded the 24 T cell receptor beta chains listed below, sequenced in a study of blood T cell repertoires in COVID-19. The data were produced by immunoSEQ multiplex PCR, yet TCRdb's version contains in-frame clones alone and is incomplete. The sample has about 180,000 clones; roughly three quarters are singletons. The specimen was PBMCs or T cells enriched from blood (not recorded which). The origin of the receptors is a man aged 55 to 70 who had been exposed to COVID-19.

V is TRBV27 and J is TRBJ1-2, with D unresolved. Trimming removed 3 bases from V and 2 bases from J, with 7 bases in between. Germline values: CDR1 MNHEY, CDR2 SMNVEV (reference sequence). The CDR3 has 13 amino acids. The CDR3 spells CASSFEGNYGYTF. DNA for the CDR3: TGTGCCAGCAGTTTCGAGGGAAACTATGGCTACACCTTC.

This clone was observed a single time. The CDR3 loop reads CATGLAGEFGEQFF. DNA of the CDR3: TGTGCCACCGGACTAGCGGGAGAATTTGGTGAGCAGTTCTTC. This chain joins TRBV19 and TRBJ2-1, with TRBD2 matching over 13 bases. There are 14 residues in the CDR3. The J segment lost 9 bases and the V segment lost 10 bases, leaving 9 bases of the junction unmatched. CDR1 LNHDA and CDR2 SQIVND come from the germline V gene (reference sequence).

The chain combines TRBV5-1 with TRBJ1-2; no firm D call. Germline CDR1 and CDR2: SGHRS and YFSETQ. The CDR3 has 14 residues. The V end was cut by 3 bases, the J end by 4 bases, with 13 bases between. DNA for the CDR3: TGCGCCAGCAGCTCGGGATGGAAGTTCTATGGCTACACCTTC. Translating it yields CASSSGWKFYGYTF.

V usage is TRBV19 and J usage is TRBJ1-5, with D unclear. Germline V gene data show CDR1 as LNHDA and CDR2 as SQIVND (reference sequence). The germline V and J ends were trimmed by 7 bases and 1 base, with 8 bases remaining between them. This CDR3 is 13 amino acids long. CDR3: CASTLQSNQPQHF. CDR3 nucleotides: TGTGCCAGTACCTTACAGAGCAATCAGCCCCAGCATTTT.

This chain connects TRBV5-1 to TRBJ2-7, with 9 bases aligning to TRBD2. V gave up 1 base and J gave up 2 bases; unmatched junction bases: 4. The CDR3 spans 15 residues. Germline lookup yields CDR1 SGHRS and CDR2 YFSETQ. CDR3: CASSLTAGGPYEQYF. CDR3 DNA: TGCGCCAGCAGCTTGACCGCGGGAGGGCCCTACGAGCAGTACTTC. Complete variable domain (other parts from reference TRBV5-1 and TRBJ2-7): KAGVTQTPRYLIKTRGQQVTLSCSPISGHRSVSWYQQTPGQGLQFLFEYFSETQRNKGNFPGRFSGRQFSNSRSEMNVSTLELGDSALYLCASSLTAGGPYEQYFGPGTRLTVT.

This sequence joins TRBV27 and TRBJ1-6; 7 nucleotides align to TRBD1. The CDR3 has 17 amino acids. V was clipped by 8 bases and J by 4 bases; unmatched bases: 14. In germline, CDR1 is MNHEY, CDR2 SMNVEV (reference sequence). For the CDR3, the DNA is TGTGCCAGCGGGACCGGGACAGAGAACAGATATAATTCACCCCTCCACTTT. This sequence encodes CASGTGTENRYNSPLHF.

This clone was observed once. V is TRBV24-1 and J is TRBJ2-2; unclear D gene. This CDR3 region has 15 residues. The V gene's germline CDR1 is KGHDR and CDR2 SFDVKD. Trimming removed 0 bases from V and 3 bases from J, with 7 bases in between. The CDR3 nucleotides read TGTGCCACCAGTGATTTGGGGCAGTACACCGGGGAGCTGTTTTTT. Its translation: CATSDLGQYTGELFF.

This clone was picked up one time. The chain employs TRBV5-4 and TRBJ1-2, with D perhaps TRBD1 (5 bases). The CDR3 sequence is 15 residues long. The V end was cut by 4 bases, the J end by 6 bases, with 19 bases between. Germline V CDR1 and CDR2: SGHNT, YYREEE (reference sequence). The CDR3 protein is CASSHPGGLENGYTF. CDR3 bases: TGTGCCAGCAGCCACCCCGGGGGGTTAGAAAATGGCTACACCTTC.

The DNA of the CDR3 is TGTGCCAGCAGCTTTGCCCGACTAGCGGGAGGTCGGACCGGGGAGCTGTTTTTT. Amino acid sequence: CASSFARLAGGRTGELFF. The V gene is TRBV5-8, the J gene TRBJ2-2, with TRBD2 matching over 13 bases. The length of the CDR3 is 18 residues. Per germline, CDR1 SGHTS and CDR2 YDEGEE. V was pared by 2 bases and J by 5 bases, with 9 bases of the junction left unmatched.

The chain is built from TRBV5-6 and TRBJ1-2; D ambiguous. Trimming shortened V by 0 bases and J by 4 bases, and 10 bases separated the two germline ends. The V gene's germline CDR1 is SGHDT and CDR2 YYEEEE. CDR3 length: 14 residues. The CDR3 bases are TGTGCCAGCAGCTTGGAGGACTCAAGCTATGGCTACACCTTC. The encoded protein is CASSLEDSSYGYTF.

This rearrangement joins TRBV19 to TRBJ2-3; D remains unclear. Germline CDR1 LNHDA, CDR2 SQIVND (reference sequence). Trimming cost V 7 bases and J 1 base, with 6 bases left between them. The CDR3 sequence is 12 residues long. The CDR3 reads CASTHGTDTQYF. The CDR3 region has the DNA TGTGCCAGTACACACGGCACAGATACGCAGTATTTT.

This clone was observed once. This chain connects TRBV4-3 to TRBJ2-5; 7 bases fit TRBD2. CDR3 length: 14 residues. V shed 1 base, J shed 4 bases, and the junction held 3 bases outside the gene matches. The V gene's germline CDR1 is LGHNA and CDR2 YSLEER. CDR3 in DNA: TGCGCCAGCAGCCAAGGGATAGCGGGAGAGACCCAGTACTTC. It is translated as CASSQGIAGETQYF.

The CDR3 loop is CASSQDVSGINTGELFF. The DNA of the CDR3 is TGTGCCAGCAGCCAAGATGTTTCCGGGATTAACACCGGGGAGCTGTTTTTT. The rearrangement joins TRBV3-1 (or the pseudogene TRBV3-2) to TRBJ2-2, with D perhaps TRBD2 (5 bases). V gave up 0 bases and J gave up 2 bases, with 13 bases separating them. The CDR3 is 17 amino acids. Germline loops: CDR1 LGHDT, CDR2 YNNKEL (reference sequence).

This rearrangement joins TRBV2 to TRBJ1-5; a possible D gene is TRBD1 (5 bases). The CDR3 has 15 residues. Per the germline V gene, CDR1 is SNHLY and CDR2 is FYNNEI. Trimming shortened V by 5 bases and J by 0 bases, and 11 bases separated the two germline ends. The DNA of the CDR3 is TGTGCCAGCAGTCGACAGACGAATAGCAATCAGCCCCAGCATTTT. Translating it yields CASSRQTNSNQPQHF.

The genes are TRBV2 and TRBJ2-3, with a weak D call TRBD2 (7 bases). This CDR3 region has 15 residues. V lost 6 bases to trimming and J lost 1 base, with 14 bases between them. Germline values: CDR1 SNHLY, CDR2 FYNNEI. CDR3 residues: CASRLKGGGTDTQYF. The CDR3 DNA reads as TGTGCCAGCAGGCTAAAAGGGGGGGGCACAGATACGCAGTATTTT.

This clone was seen just once. The chain recombines TRBV30 with TRBJ2-7, with D possibly being TRBD2 (5 bases). Trimming cost V 0 bases and J 6 bases, with 12 bases left between them. Germline CDR1 GTSNPN, CDR2 SVGIG (reference sequence). This CDR3 contains 13 residues. The CDR3 loop reads CAWSVTGMGEQYF. DNA of the CDR3: TGTGCCTGGAGTGTAACCGGGATGGGCGAGCAGTACTTC.

V usage is TRBV7-2 and J usage is TRBJ2-7, with 7 positions matching TRBD2. Trimming took 1 base from V and 6 from J; bases not matched to a gene: 6. Germline lookup yields CDR1 SGHTA and CDR2 FQGNSA. CDR3 length: 14 amino acids. CDR3 bases: TGTGCCAGCAGCTTAGGGCCTAGCGGAAGCGAGCAGTACTTC. This codes for CASSLGPSGSEQYF.

The chain carries TRBV27 and TRBJ1-1; TRBD1 might be the D (6 bases). V was pared by 0 bases and J by 5 bases, with 7 bases between. The CDR3 is made up of 13 amino acids. Germline CDR1 reads MNHEY; CDR2 reads SMNVEV (reference sequence). The CDR3 protein is CASSLSRGTEAFF. In DNA form, the CDR3 reads TGTGCCAGCAGTTTATCCAGGGGAACTGAAGCTTTCTTT.

The gene calls are TRBV5-4 and TRBJ2-3; the match to TRBD2 covers 8 bases. J lost 4 bases, V lost 4 bases, and 11 bases had no gene match. CDR3 size: 16 residues. Germline V gives CDR1 SGHNT, CDR2 YYREEE (reference sequence). The CDR3, as DNA: TGTGCCAGCAGCCCGGGGACTAGTCAGAAAGCAGATACGCAGTATTTT. This sequence encodes CASSPGTSQKADTQYF.

V gene TRBV4-3 combines with J gene TRBJ2-7; 7 nucleotides match TRBD2. The CDR3 covers 14 residues. Germline values: CDR1 LGHNA, CDR2 YSLEER. The V gene end was trimmed by 8 bases and the J gene end by 3 bases; junction bases not matched to a gene: 10. DNA for the CDR3: TGCGCCAGCGCAAAGCGGGACCCCTTCTACGAGCAGTACTTC. This encodes CASAKRDPFYEQYF.

V gene TRBV6-5 combines with J gene TRBJ1-5, with D tentatively TRBD1 (5 bases). V was trimmed by 0 bases and J by 6 bases, leaving 12 bases between them. The CDR3 loop spans 15 amino acids. The germline V gene encodes CDR1 MNHEY and CDR2 SVGAGI. CDR3 in amino acids: CASSYSGTERQPQHF. The CDR3, as DNA: TGTGCCAGCAGTTACTCAGGGACTGAACGTCAGCCCCAGCATTTT.

V and J are TRBV7-9 and TRBJ1-5, with D possibly TRBD1 on 6 matching bases. The CDR3 has 12 amino acids. V was shortened by 4 bases and J by 7 bases, with 8 bases between the two germline ends. Germline loops: CDR1 SEHNR, CDR2 FQNEAQ (reference sequence). The CDR3 is CASSWDKQPQHF. CDR3 DNA: TGTGCCAGCAGCTGGGACAAACAGCCCCAGCATTTT.

This clone was seen once. The V and J genes are TRBV3-1 (or the pseudogene TRBV3-2) and TRBJ1-3, with a tentative D call TRBD1 (5 bases). Germline loops: CDR1 LGHDT, CDR2 YNNKEL (reference sequence). CDR3 length: 16 residues. V was trimmed by 0 bases and J by 7 bases, leaving 16 bases between them. CDR3 amino acids: CASSQDMAGPGNTIYF. The CDR3 DNA sequence: TGTGCCAGCAGCCAAGATATGGCAGGGCCCGGGAACACCATATATTTT.

The chain uses TRBV10-2 and TRBJ2-7; 10 bases agree with TRBD2. The CDR3 runs to 15 residues. The germline CDR1 and CDR2 sequences are WSHSY and SAAADI. The J segment lost 3 bases and the V segment lost 3 bases, leaving 5 bases of the junction unmatched. The CDR3 DNA reads TGCGCCAGCAGTGACGGAGCGGGAGGGCTCTACGAGCAGTACTTC. Its protein is CASSDGAGGLYEQYF.